The 16 T cell receptor beta chains below all came from one sample that was sequenced in a study of blood T cell repertoires in COVID-19. TCRdb keeps only in-frame clones here, not all; method: immunoSEQ multiplex PCR. The repertoire holds about 78,000 clones, with roughly nine tenths as singletons. Material: peripheral blood. The source is a man aged 50 or older with active or convalescent COVID-19.

The chain carries TRBV12-3 or TRBV12-4 and TRBJ1-1; a possible D gene is TRBD1 (6 bases). The CDR3 runs to 13 residues. The V end was cut by 7 bases, the J end by 8 bases, with 17 bases between. The DNA of the CDR3 is TGTGCCAGCACCCCCCTGCGGGGGGCGGAAGCTTTCTTT. Protein product: CASTPLRGAEAFF.

The chain employs TRBV11-2 and TRBJ1-6; 12 bases map to TRBD1. The CDR3 totals 16 residues. Germline CDR1 is SGHAT and CDR2 is FQNNGV. The trim removed 4 bases at V and 10 bases at J, leaving 8 bases unmatched. In DNA, the CDR3 is TGTGCCAGCAGCTCGGGACAGGGGGCAATCGGATCACCCCTCCACTTT. Translating it yields CASSSGQGAIGSPLHF.

The chain links TRBV3-1 (or the pseudogene TRBV3-2) to TRBJ1-4; D call uncertain. Trimming removed 1 base at V and 5 bases at J, with 8 bases between. The germline V gene has CDR1 LGHDT and CDR2 YNNKEL (reference sequence). This CDR3 spans 14 amino acids. The CDR3 loop is CASSQVPGNEKLFF. CDR3 nucleotide sequence: TGTGCCAGCAGCCAAGTCCCGGGGAATGAAAAACTGTTTTTT.

The rearrangement joins TRBV10-1 to TRBJ1-6; 10 nucleotides agree with TRBD1. CDR1 and CDR2 from the germline V gene are WNHNN and SYGVQD (reference sequence). The CDR3 has 16 amino acids. J was trimmed by 5 bases and V by 4 bases; bases with no gene match: 5. CDR3 sequence: CASSGGGTGDNSPLHF. In DNA, the CDR3 is TGCGCCAGCAGTGGAGGGGGGACAGGGGATAATTCACCCCTCCACTTT.

The chain joins TRBV7-2 to TRBJ1-5; no definite D call. Germline V gene sequence: CDR1 SGHTA, CDR2 FQGNSA. The V end lost 3 bases, the J end lost 3 bases, and 12 bases lay between the germline ends. This CDR3 spans 15 amino acids. CDR3 in DNA: TGTGCCAGCAGCTTGGCCGGGAGAAACAATCAGCCCCAGCATTTT. Amino acids: CASSLAGRNNQPQHF. The full variable domain, in which reference TRBV7-2 and TRBJ1-5 provide the parts outside the CDR3, is GAGVSQSPSNKVTEKGKDVELRCDPISGHTALYWYRQSLGQGLEFLIYFQGNSAPDKSGLPSDRFSAERTGGSVSTLTIQRTQQEDSAVYLCASSLAGRNNQPQHFGDGTRLSIL.

V is TRBV10-3 and J is TRBJ2-7, with D unclear. The CDR3 runs to 12 residues. Trimming shortened V by 8 bases and J by 2 bases, and 10 bases separated the two germline ends. Germline loops: CDR1 ENHRY, CDR2 SYGVKD. The CDR3 nucleotides read TGTGCCATCTCGCACTCACCCTACGAGCAGTACTTC. It translates to CAISHSPYEQYF.

CDR3 DNA: TGTGCCAGCAGTTTCTCGGGGGTTGAAGCTTTCTTT. The encoded protein is CASSFSGVEAFF. The chain uses TRBV12-3 or TRBV12-4 and TRBJ1-1; D might be TRBD1 (5 bases). With 3 bases removed from V and 7 bases from J, the gap between germline ends came to 9 bases. This CDR3 has 12 residues.

This clone has a single count. The chain carries TRBV9 and TRBJ1-6; the D is unclear. This CDR3 is built from 14 residues. Germline V gives CDR1 SGDLS, CDR2 YYNGEE. Trimming stripped 2 bases from V and 5 bases from J, with 8 bases between. The CDR3 bases are TGTGCCAGCAGCGTTGAGGCGAATAATTCACCCCTCCACTTT. Amino acids: CASSVEANNSPLHF.

This chain links TRBV6-2 or TRBV6-3 with TRBJ2-5; D ambiguous. V lost 4 bases, J lost 5 bases, and 8 bases lay in between. The germline CDR1 and CDR2 sequences are MNHEY and SVGEGT. The CDR3 extends over 12 amino acids. The chain's CDR3 is CASSSVRETQYF. The DNA for the CDR3 is TGTGCCAGCAGTTCGGTGAGGGAGACCCAGTACTTC.

V usage is TRBV11-2 and J usage is TRBJ2-2; D is perhaps TRBD2 (6 bases). The length of the CDR3 is 16 residues. Germline assignment: CDR1 SGHAT and CDR2 FQNNGV. Trimming removed 5 bases at V and 2 bases at J, with 15 bases between. CDR3 DNA sequence: TGTGCCAGCAGCCTTAGGGGACTCCTTAACACCGGGGAGCTGTTTTTT. It specifies CASSLRGLLNTGELFF.

The J gene is TRBJ2-5, the V gene TRBV2, with 9 bases matching TRBD1. Trimming removed 2 bases from V and 5 bases from J; junction bases left unmatched: 6. This CDR3 has 15 residues. Per germline, CDR1 SNHLY and CDR2 FYNNEI. The CDR3 DNA follows: TGTGCCAGCAGTGAACAGGGACAGGGAACGGAGACCCAGTACTTC. Its protein product is CASSEQGQGTETQYF. The complete variable domain, with remaining parts taken from reference TRBV2 and TRBJ2-5, reads EPEVTQTPSHQVTQMGQEVILRCVPISNHLYFYWYRQILGQKVEFLVSFYNNEISEKSEIFDDQFSVERPDGSNFTLKIRSTKLEDSAMYFCASSEQGQGTETQYFGPGTRLLVL.

The V call is TRBV6-2 or TRBV6-3, the J call TRBJ2-1; D is perhaps TRBD2 (7 bases). Germline values: CDR1 MNHEY, CDR2 SVGEGT. The germline V and J ends were trimmed by 5 bases and 5 bases, with 16 bases remaining between them. The CDR3 spans 15 residues. In DNA, the CDR3 is TGTGCCAGCAGTCCGCGGGGGCACCGGAACAATGAGCAGTTCTTC. It is translated as CASSPRGHRNNEQFF.

V is TRBV18 and J is TRBJ1-1; D is uncertain. Germline-derived CDR1 and CDR2 are KGHSH and LQKENI. The CDR3 has 15 residues. Trimming left V 3 bases short and J 1 base short, with 12 bases between. CDR3 sequence reads: CASSPGEAGNTEAFF. The CDR3 DNA reads TGTGCCAGCTCACCTGGGGAGGCGGGGAACACTGAAGCTTTCTTT.

The chain uses TRBV19 and TRBJ2-3; D is unclear. V dropped 1 base and J dropped 2 bases, with 7 bases sitting between them. This CDR3 spans 14 amino acids. Germline CDR1 LNHDA, CDR2 SQIVND (reference sequence). Here the CDR3 DNA reads TGTGCCAGTAGTATAGCACTTCCCACAGATACGCAGTATTTT. Its protein product is CASSIALPTDTQYF.

The sample holds one count of this clone. The genes are TRBV9 and TRBJ1-1; no definite D call. The CDR3 loop spans 13 amino acids. CDR1 and CDR2 (germline): SGDLS, YYNGEE. V lost 0 bases and J lost 1, with 4 bases in between. The DNA of the CDR3 is TGTGCCAGCAGCGTAGAACAGAACACTGAAGCTTTCTTT. Translated: CASSVEQNTEAFF. Drawing the rest from reference TRBV9 and TRBJ1-1, the complete variable domain is DSGVTQTPKHLITATGQRVTLRCSPRSGDLSVYWYQQSLDQGLQFLIQYYNGEERAKGNILERFSAQQFPDLHSELNLSSLELGDSALYFCASSVEQNTEAFFGQGTRLTVV.

The chain employs TRBV10-3 and TRBJ2-3; TRBD2 might be the D (6 bases). The CDR3 covers 15 residues. Deletions cut 1 base from V and 2 bases from J, with 10 bases between. In germline, CDR1 is ENHRY, CDR2 SYGVKD. CDR3 sequence (DNA): TGTGCCATCAGTGAGTTGGCTAGCGACACAGATACGCAGTATTTT. This encodes CAISELASDTDTQYF.